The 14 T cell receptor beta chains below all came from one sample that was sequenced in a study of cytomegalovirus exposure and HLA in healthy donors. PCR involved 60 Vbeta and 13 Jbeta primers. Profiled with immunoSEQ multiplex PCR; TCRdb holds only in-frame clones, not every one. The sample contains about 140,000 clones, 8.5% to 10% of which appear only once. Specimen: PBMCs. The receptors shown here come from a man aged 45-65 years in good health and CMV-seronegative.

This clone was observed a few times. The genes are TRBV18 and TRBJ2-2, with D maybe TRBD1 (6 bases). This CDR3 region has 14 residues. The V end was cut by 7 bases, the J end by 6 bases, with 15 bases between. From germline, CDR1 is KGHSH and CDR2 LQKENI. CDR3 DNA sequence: TGTGCCAGCTTGCGAGGGGGTGGATCCGGGGAGCTGTTTTTT. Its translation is CASLRGGGSGELFF.

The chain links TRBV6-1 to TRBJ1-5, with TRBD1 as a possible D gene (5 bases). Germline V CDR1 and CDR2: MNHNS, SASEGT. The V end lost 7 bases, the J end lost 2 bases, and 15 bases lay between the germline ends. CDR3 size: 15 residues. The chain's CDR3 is CASIPGHSRNQPQHF. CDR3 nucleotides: TGTGCCAGCATTCCAGGGCACAGCCGCAATCAGCCCCAGCATTTT.

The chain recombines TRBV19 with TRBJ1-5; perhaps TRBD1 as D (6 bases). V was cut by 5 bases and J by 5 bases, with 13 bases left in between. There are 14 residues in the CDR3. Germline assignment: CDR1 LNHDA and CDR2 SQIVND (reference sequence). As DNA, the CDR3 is TGTGCCAGTAGTCCCCGACAGGAGCATCAGCCCCAGCATTTT. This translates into CASSPRQEHQPQHF. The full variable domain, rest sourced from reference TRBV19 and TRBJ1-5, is DGGITQSPKYLFRKEGQNVTLSCEQNLNHDAMYWYRQDPGQGLRLIYYSQIVNDFQKGDIAEGYSVSREKKESFPLTVTSAQKNPTAFYLCASSPRQEHQPQHFGDGTRLSIL.

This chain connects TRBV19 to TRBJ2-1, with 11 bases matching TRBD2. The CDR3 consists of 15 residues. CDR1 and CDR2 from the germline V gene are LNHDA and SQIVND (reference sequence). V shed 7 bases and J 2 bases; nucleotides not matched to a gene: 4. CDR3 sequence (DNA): TGTGCCAGTACCCAGACTAGCGGGGCCTACAATGAGCAGTTCTTC. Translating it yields CASTQTSGAYNEQFF.

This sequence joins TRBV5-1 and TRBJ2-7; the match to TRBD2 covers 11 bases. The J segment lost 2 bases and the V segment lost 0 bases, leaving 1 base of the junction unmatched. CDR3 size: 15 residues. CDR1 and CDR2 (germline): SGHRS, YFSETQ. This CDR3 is CASSLGLAGTYEQYF. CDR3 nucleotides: TGCGCCAGCAGCTTGGGACTAGCGGGGACCTACGAGCAGTACTTC.

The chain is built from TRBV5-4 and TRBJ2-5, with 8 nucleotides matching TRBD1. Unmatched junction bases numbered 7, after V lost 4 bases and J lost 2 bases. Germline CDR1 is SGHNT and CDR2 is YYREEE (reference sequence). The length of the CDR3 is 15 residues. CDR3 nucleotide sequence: TGTGCCAGCAGCACAGGGGGTTCCGCGCAAGAGACCCAGTACTTC. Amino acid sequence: CASSTGGSAQETQYF.

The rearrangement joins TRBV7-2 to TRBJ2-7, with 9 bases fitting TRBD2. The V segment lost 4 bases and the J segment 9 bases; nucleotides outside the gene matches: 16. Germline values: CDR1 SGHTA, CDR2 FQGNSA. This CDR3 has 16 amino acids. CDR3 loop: CASSSRGSPAGGLQYF. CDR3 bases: TGTGCCAGCAGCTCTAGGGGTTCCCCAGCGGGAGGCCTGCAGTACTTC.

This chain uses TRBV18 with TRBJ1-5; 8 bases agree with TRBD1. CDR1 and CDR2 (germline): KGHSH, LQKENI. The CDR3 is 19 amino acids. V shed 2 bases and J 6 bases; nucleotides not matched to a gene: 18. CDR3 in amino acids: CASSPGDRGLSGGFQPQHF. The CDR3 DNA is TGTGCCAGCTCACCAGGTGACAGGGGCCTCTCCGGGGGGTTTCAGCCCCAGCATTTT.

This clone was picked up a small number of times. The CDR3 nucleotides read TGCAGTGCTCGGGACAGATATGGCTACACCTTC. Protein product: CSARDRYGYTF. The V and J genes are TRBV20-1 and TRBJ1-2; the match to TRBD1 covers 7 bases. The V segment lost 5 bases and the J segment 5 bases; nucleotides outside the gene matches: 2. Germline-derived CDR1 and CDR2 are DFQATT and SNEGSKA (reference sequence). The CDR3 is made up of 11 amino acids.

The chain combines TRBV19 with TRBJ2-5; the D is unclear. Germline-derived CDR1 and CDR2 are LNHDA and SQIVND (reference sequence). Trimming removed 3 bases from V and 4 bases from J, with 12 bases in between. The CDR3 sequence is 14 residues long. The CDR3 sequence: CASSISPGRETQYF. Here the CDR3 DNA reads TGTGCCAGTAGTATCTCCCCGGGTCGAGAGACCCAGTACTTC.

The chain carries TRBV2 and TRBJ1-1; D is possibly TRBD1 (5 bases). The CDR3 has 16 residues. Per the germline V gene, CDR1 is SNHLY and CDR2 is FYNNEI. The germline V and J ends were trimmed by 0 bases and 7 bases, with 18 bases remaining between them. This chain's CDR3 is CASSEARYETVGEAFF. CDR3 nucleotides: TGTGCCAGCAGTGAAGCAAGGTATGAGACAGTCGGTGAAGCTTTCTTT.

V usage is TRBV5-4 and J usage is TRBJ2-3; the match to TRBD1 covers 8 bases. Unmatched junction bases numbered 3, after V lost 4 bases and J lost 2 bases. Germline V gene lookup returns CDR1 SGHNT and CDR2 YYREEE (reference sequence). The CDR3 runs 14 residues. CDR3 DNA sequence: TGTGCCAGCAGCCGGGACAGGTTCACAGATACGCAGTATTTT. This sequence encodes CASSRDRFTDTQYF. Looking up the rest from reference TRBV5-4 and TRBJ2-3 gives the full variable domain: ETGVTQSPTHLIKTRGQQVTLRCSSQSGHNTVSWYQQALGQGPQFIFQYYREEENGRGNFPPRFSGLQFPNYSSELNVNALELDDSALYLCASSRDRFTDTQYFGPGTRLTVL.

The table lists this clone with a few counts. CDR3 bases: TGTGCCAGCAGCTTAGAGTGGGGACTTGAGTTTGGGTCCACTACAGATACGCAGTATTTT. As protein: CASSLEWGLEFGSTTDTQYF. The chain is built from TRBV7-7 and TRBJ2-3; D possibly corresponds to TRBD2 (6 bases). The CDR3 has 20 residues. Looked up from germline, CDR1 is SSHAT and CDR2 is FNYEAQ (reference sequence). V lost 1 base, J lost 3 bases, and 26 bases lay in between.

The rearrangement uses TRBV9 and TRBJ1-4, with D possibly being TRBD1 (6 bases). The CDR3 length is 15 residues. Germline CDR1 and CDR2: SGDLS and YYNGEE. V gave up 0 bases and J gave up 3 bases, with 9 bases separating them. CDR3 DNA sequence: TGTGCCAGCAGCGTAGTGGGGGCGGCTAATGAAAAACTGTTTTTT. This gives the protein CASSVVGAANEKLFF.